This T cell receptor (beta chain) was observed in a study of T cells in pancreatic ductal adenocarcinoma. Study results and limitations: The resected pancreatic cancer cohort was biased toward the minority with early-stage disease. Blood had more productive templates and roughly 8-fold more unique clonotypes than tumor.

As for this clone: The antigen remains unidentified.

V gave up 5 bases and J gave up 3 bases, with 17 bases separating them. The CDR3 has 15 amino acids. The germline V gene encodes CDR1 SEHNR and CDR2 FQNEAQ (reference sequence). No neoadjuvant therapy was given to the selected pancreatic ductal adenocarcinoma patients before their surgery. Assay: immunoSEQ multiplex PCR; the TCRdb copy retains only in-frame clones and omits some. The data show over 90,000 clones, with 90% to 95% seen just once and roughly 3% held by the top ten. The origin of this receptor is a human donor with pancreatic ductal adenocarcinoma. The gene calls are TRBV7-9 and TRBJ2-7, with D perhaps matching TRBD1 (7 bases). The specimen was PBMCs. The CDR3, as DNA: TGTGCCAGCAGCGCGGGGACAGTTCTATTCTACGAGCAGTACTTC. Translation: CASSAGTVLFYEQYF.